This passage covers 24 T cell receptor beta chains from one sample sequenced in a study of naive and memory T cell subsets. The beta constant-region primer was an equimolar mix of two oligonucleotides covering TRBC1 and TRBC2. In TCRdb, the UMI-ligation and nested PCR reads were re-called with MiXCR into one record per CDR3 protein. This sample has under 150,000 distinct CDR3 sequences, with about 15% found just once. Sequences were obtained from naive CD4+ T cells from blood. The source of these receptors is a human donor in good health.

The rearrangement uses TRBV19 and TRBJ1-2, with D possibly matching TRBD1 (5 bases). V was pared by 2 bases and J by 5 bases, with 24 bases between. CDR1 is LNHDA and CDR2 is SQIVND in the germline V gene (reference sequence). CDR3 length equals 18 residues. The CDR3 protein is CASSILPGRGYGGYGYTF. The CDR3 DNA reads TGTGCCAGTAGTATATTACCGGGACGGGGGTACGGAGGATATGGCTACACCTTC.

The chain recombines TRBV5-5 with TRBJ2-7; 7 nucleotides align to TRBD1. V lost 3 bases to trimming and J lost 5 bases; unmatched junction nucleotides: 8. Germline CDR1 reads SGHKS; CDR2 reads YYEKEE (reference sequence). This CDR3 has 14 amino acids. CDR3 DNA: TGTGCCAGCAGCTCCCGGACAGGTTTCGACGAGCAGTACTTC. This encodes CASSSRTGFDEQYF.

This rearrangement joins TRBV5-4 to TRBJ2-3, with D unclear. V shed 4 bases and J shed 0 bases, with 15 bases lying between them. The CDR3 is made up of 16 amino acids. The germline gives CDR1 SGHNT, CDR2 YYREEE (reference sequence). The CDR3: CASSREYWASTDTQYF. Here the CDR3 DNA reads TGTGCCAGCAGCCGAGAATACTGGGCGAGCACAGATACGCAGTATTTT. The full variable domain, its missing parts supplied by reference TRBV5-4 and TRBJ2-3, is ETGVTQSPTHLIKTRGQQVTLRCSSQSGHNTVSWYQQALGQGPQFIFQYYREEENGRGNFPPRFSGLQFPNYSSELNVNALELDDSALYLCASSREYWASTDTQYFGPGTRLTVL.

The genes are TRBV6-5 and TRBJ1-5; D possibly corresponds to TRBD1 (6 bases). The germline V and J ends were trimmed by 6 bases and 5 bases, with 11 bases remaining between them. This CDR3 is built from 13 residues. CDR1 MNHEY and CDR2 SVGAGI come from the germline V gene. The CDR3 reads CASSTGRDQPQHF. The CDR3, as DNA: TGTGCCAGCAGCACAGGGCGAGATCAGCCCCAGCATTTT.

This clonotype turned up a few times. The chain recombines TRBV5-1 with TRBJ2-5; 15 bases are a match to TRBD2. Looked up from germline, CDR1 is SGHRS and CDR2 is YFSETQ. The CDR3 consists of 18 residues. J gave up 5 bases and V 4 bases, and 12 bases lay outside the gene matches. The CDR3 region is CASSRTGTSGRTEETQYF. CDR3 nucleotide sequence: TGCGCCAGCAGCCGGACCGGGACTAGCGGGAGGACGGAGGAGACCCAGTACTTC.

The chain recombines TRBV6-2 or TRBV6-3 with TRBJ2-3, with a tentative D call TRBD1 (5 bases). This CDR3 comprises 16 residues. Looked up from germline, CDR1 is MNHEY and CDR2 is SVGEGT. V dropped 3 bases and J dropped 5 bases, with 18 bases sitting between them. Here the CDR3 reads CASSYPDTGRKDTQYF. CDR3 DNA sequence: TGTGCCAGCAGTTATCCCGATACAGGTCGAAAAGATACGCAGTATTTT.

The chain employs TRBV12-3 or TRBV12-4 and TRBJ2-7; D not resolved. Trimming removed 6 bases from V and 6 bases from J, with 12 bases in between. The CDR3 has 12 amino acids. CDR3 region: CASSPRHPEQYF. CDR3 DNA sequence: TGTGCCAGCAGCCCCCGGCATCCCGAGCAGTACTTC.

At least ten counts were recorded for this clonotype. The V gene is TRBV9, the J gene TRBJ2-7; a weak D match, TRBD2 (5 bases). The CDR3 has 15 residues. Trimming shortened V by 0 bases and J by 0 bases, and 10 bases separated the two germline ends. Germline CDR1 and CDR2: SGDLS and YYNGEE. CDR3 DNA sequence: TGTGCCAGCAGCGTAGCGTGGGAGACCTCCTACGAGCAGTACTTC. This sequence encodes CASSVAWETSYEQYF.

The rearrangement uses TRBV7-2 and TRBJ2-1, with 9 bases fitting TRBD1. In germline, CDR1 is SGHTA, CDR2 FQGNSA. V dropped 5 bases and J dropped 8; count of bases not matched to a gene: 7. The CDR3 is made up of 14 amino acids. CDR3 loop: CASSRGTGWDEQFF. The CDR3 DNA reads as TGTGCCAGCAGCCGCGGGACAGGGTGGGATGAGCAGTTCTTC.

This clonotype turned up a few times. The rearrangement uses TRBV2 and TRBJ1-1, with 11 bases aligning to TRBD1. The junction had 5 bases not matched to a gene; V was cut back by 6 bases and J by 5 bases. Germline CDR1 and CDR2: SNHLY and FYNNEI. This CDR3 spans 14 amino acids. The CDR3 nucleotides are TGTGCCAGCAGCCGGGGACAGGGGGGTACTGAAGCTTTCTTT. Protein sequence: CASSRGQGGTEAFF. The full variable domain, its missing parts supplied by reference TRBV2 and TRBJ1-1, is EPEVTQTPSHQVTQMGQEVILRCVPISNHLYFYWYRQILGQKVEFLVSFYNNEISEKSEIFDDQFSVERPDGSNFTLKIRSTKLEDSAMYFCASSRGQGGTEAFFGQGTRLTVV.

This clonotype was counted a few times. The chain recombines TRBV4-1 with TRBJ2-1; 7 bases align to TRBD1. V was clipped by 5 bases and J by 4 bases; unmatched bases: 11. The CDR3 runs 16 residues. From germline, CDR1 is MGHRA and CDR2 YSYEKL. CDR3 protein: CASSSIGVRGYNEQFF. CDR3 nucleotide sequence: TGCGCCAGCAGCTCTATAGGTGTCAGGGGGTACAATGAGCAGTTCTTC.

This clonotype showed up just a few times. The chain is built from TRBV6-1 and TRBJ2-5, with D uncertain. The germline CDR1 and CDR2 sequences are MNHNS and SASEGT. V shed 6 bases and J shed 5 bases, with 10 bases lying between them. This CDR3 comprises 12 residues. The CDR3 DNA sequence: TGTGCCAGCAGAAGAGCTGGGGAGACCCAGTACTTC. It specifies CASRRAGETQYF.

This clonotype was seen only a few times. The chain combines TRBV28 with TRBJ1-1; D ambiguous. The V and J ends lost 6 bases and 9 bases respectively, with 8 bases between them. Germline assignment: CDR1 MDHEN and CDR2 SYDVKM. The CDR3 covers 10 residues. Here the CDR3 DNA reads TGTGCCAGCAGCAGAGAGAAAGCTTTCTTT. Protein sequence: CASSREKAFF.

This clonotype has ten or more counts. V is TRBV6-2 or TRBV6-3 and J is TRBJ2-5; D remains unclear. The germline CDR1 and CDR2 sequences are MNHEY and SVGEGT. V dropped 2 bases and J dropped 5 bases, with 3 bases sitting between them. The CDR3 loop spans 11 amino acids. DNA of the CDR3: TGTGCCAGCAGTTACGGTGAGACCCAGTACTTC. This codes for CASSYGETQYF.

The CDR3 nucleotides are TGTGCCACCAGCGTGGGGGGACTAGCCCAACCCTACAATGAGCAGTTCTTC. It translates to CATSVGGLAQPYNEQFF. This chain links TRBV15 with TRBJ2-1; 9 bases agree with TRBD2. This CDR3 contains 17 residues. Per the germline V gene, CDR1 is LNHNV and CDR2 is YYDKDF (reference sequence). Losses at the gene ends were 5 bases for V and 2 bases for J; bases not matched to a gene: 10.

The chain employs TRBV14 and TRBJ1-1; the D gene is possibly TRBD1 (6 bases). V dropped 0 bases and J dropped 7 bases, with 12 bases sitting between them. The germline V gene has CDR1 SGHDN and CDR2 FVKESK. The CDR3 runs 14 residues. The CDR3 DNA reads as TGTGCCAGCAGCCAAGATCAGGGGTTGGGTGAAGCTTTCTTT. Residues: CASSQDQGLGEAFF.

In this sample, this clonotype turned up a few times. The chain has TRBV4-1 and TRBJ1-2, with 8 nucleotides matching TRBD1. Germline loops: CDR1 MGHRA, CDR2 YSYEKL. The CDR3 sequence is 15 residues long. The J segment lost 4 bases and the V segment lost 1 base, leaving 5 bases of the junction unmatched. The CDR3 nucleotides read TGCGCCAGCAGCCAAGTGTTAACAGGGGGCTATGGCTACACCTTC. As protein: CASSQVLTGGYGYTF.

The V gene is TRBV27, the J gene TRBJ1-4; 10 positions agree with TRBD1. The CDR3 contains 16 residues. J gave up 3 bases and V 6 bases, and 7 bases lay outside the gene matches. The germline V gene has CDR1 MNHEY and CDR2 SMNVEV (reference sequence). The CDR3 region is CASRRAGTGANEKLFF. CDR3 DNA: TGTGCCAGCAGGCGCGCCGGGACAGGGGCTAATGAAAAACTGTTTTTT.

The table lists this clonotype with a few counts. This sequence joins TRBV3-1 and TRBJ2-7, with D perhaps matching TRBD2 (5 bases). V lost 4 bases and J 5 bases, leaving 15 bases between the germline ends. CDR1 and CDR2 from the germline V gene are LGHDT and YNNKEL (reference sequence). The CDR3 covers 14 residues. In DNA, the CDR3 is TGTGCCAGCAGCCTGGTCTGGACTGATAACGAGCAGTACTTC. Translation: CASSLVWTDNEQYF.

In its sample, this clonotype was seen a few times. This rearrangement joins TRBV5-1 to TRBJ2-7; 8 bases map to TRBD2. V trimming: 4 bases; J trimming: 6 bases; junction bases outside the gene matches: 12. Per the germline V gene, CDR1 is SGHRS and CDR2 is YFSETQ. The CDR3 is 15 amino acids. CDR3 DNA: TGCGCCAGCAGCGTGGGCTCCAGCGGGAGCCTCGAGCAGTACTTC. Protein sequence: CASSVGSSGSLEQYF. Together with reference TRBV5-1 and TRBJ2-7, the CDR3 gives the full variable domain: KAGVTQTPRYLIKTRGQQVTLSCSPISGHRSVSWYQQTPGQGLQFLFEYFSETQRNKGNFPGRFSGRQFSNSRSEMNVSTLELGDSALYLCASSVGSSGSLEQYFGPGTRLTVT.

The CDR3: CASSPGTSGTDEQFF. The CDR3 nucleotides are TGTGCCAGCAGTCCTGGGACTAGCGGGACCGATGAGCAGTTCTTC. The chain has TRBV12-3 or TRBV12-4 and TRBJ2-1; TRBD2 aligns across 13 bases. J was trimmed by 8 bases and V by 5 bases; bases with no gene match: 6. CDR3 length: 15 amino acids.

This clonotype was detected a few times. The chain employs TRBV7-9 and TRBJ2-7; 7 bases match TRBD1. Trimming cost V 3 bases and J 0 bases; bases outside gene matches: 5. The V gene's germline CDR1 is SEHNR and CDR2 FQNEAQ (reference sequence). The CDR3 sequence is 15 residues long. The CDR3 sequence: CASSFRGTDSYEQYF. The CDR3 nucleotides are TGTGCCAGCAGCTTCAGAGGGACAGACTCCTACGAGCAGTACTTC.

The gene calls are TRBV7-9 and TRBJ2-1; 10 bases fit TRBD2. The trim removed 1 base at V and 10 bases at J, leaving 4 bases unmatched. This CDR3 spans 14 amino acids. From germline, CDR1 is SEHNR and CDR2 FQNEAQ (reference sequence). CDR3 amino acids: CASSLVGTSEEQFF. The CDR3 nucleotides are TGTGCCAGCAGCTTAGTGGGGACTAGCGAGGAGCAGTTCTTC. The variable domain in full, with the rest retrieved from reference TRBV7-9 and TRBJ2-1, is DTGVSQNPRHKITKRGQNVTFRCDPISEHNRLYWYRQTLGQGPEFLTYFQNEAQLEKSRLLSDRFSAERPKGSFSTLEIQRTEQGDSAMYLCASSLVGTSEEQFFGPGTRLTVL.

This clonotype was detected a few times. The chain joins TRBV20-1 to TRBJ2-4, with D perhaps TRBD1 (5 bases). The germline V gene has CDR1 DFQATT and CDR2 SNEGSKA (reference sequence). Trimming cost V 6 bases and J 6 bases, with 21 bases left between them. There are 15 residues in the CDR3. Here the CDR3 DNA reads TGCAGTGCCCCAACCACCGGCAGGGTCTTAAACATTCAGTACTTC. Protein: CSAPTTGRVLNIQYF.